A single sample is the source of the 5 T cell receptor beta chains below, sequenced in a study of shared clonotypes between healthy human individuals. Some clones are missing from TCRdb's copy, which holds only in-frame ones; the method was immunoSEQ multiplex PCR. The table shows 2,500,000 or so clones, with roughly 92% occurring only once. Sequencing was performed on naive CD4+ T cells from PBMCs. Subset indicated: CD45RA+ positively selected. The receptors were gathered from a man in his late teens or twenties in good health. Some clones in this sample may be carry-over from other donors' samples.

This chain uses TRBV7-8 with TRBJ1-1; D is unclear. CDR1 and CDR2 from the germline V gene are SGHVS and FQNEAQ. V lost 5 bases to trimming and J lost 7 bases, with 8 bases between them. This CDR3 has 11 residues. The CDR3 sequence: CASSDPSEAFF. DNA of the CDR3: TGTGCCAGCAGCGACCCTAGTGAAGCTTTCTTT. The full variable domain, with the rest looked up from reference TRBV7-8 and TRBJ1-1, is GAGVSQSPRYKVAKRGQDVALRCDPISGHVSLFWYQQALGQGPEFLTYFQNEAQLDKSGLPSDRFFAERPEGSVSTLKIQRTQQEDSAVYLCASSDPSEAFFGQGTRLTVV.

The chain joins TRBV6-5 to TRBJ2-2; D unresolved. The CDR3 consists of 15 residues. Germline values: CDR1 MNHEY, CDR2 SVGAGI. Trimming took off 6 bases at V and 4 bases at J, with 15 bases between the two ends. Written as DNA, the CDR3 is TGTGCCAGCAGCCTCCGTTATACTTCCACCGGGGAGCTGTTTTTT. Translation gives CASSLRYTSTGELFF.

The J gene is TRBJ2-2, the V gene TRBV7-9, with D perhaps assigned TRBD1 or TRBD2 (5 bases each). The CDR3 loop spans 17 amino acids. Germline values: CDR1 SEHNR, CDR2 FQNEAQ (reference sequence). Between the trimmed V and J ends, which lost 0 bases and 1 base, there was a span of 12 bases. CDR3 nucleotide sequence: TGTGCCAGCAGCTTAGCACCCCCAGGGAGGAACACCGGGGAGCTGTTTTTT. Translation: CASSLAPPGRNTGELFF.

The chain has TRBV5-4 and TRBJ1-1; D not certain. The germline V gene encodes CDR1 SGHNT and CDR2 YYREEE (reference sequence). The CDR3 is 14 residues long. The V end was cut by 4 bases, the J end by 5 bases, with 15 bases between. The CDR3 is CASSPWRGNTEAFF. In nucleotides, the CDR3 is TGTGCCAGCAGCCCCTGGCGGGGAAATACTGAAGCTTTCTTT.

The V call is TRBV28, the J call TRBJ1-5; D remains ambiguous. V lost 3 bases to trimming and J lost 6 bases, with 12 bases between them. Germline loops: CDR1 MDHEN, CDR2 SYDVKM. CDR3 size: 14 residues. CDR3 nucleotides: TGTGCCAGCAGTTTGCTTGCTGTCCGTCAGCCCCAGCATTTT. Amino acid sequence: CASSLLAVRQPQHF.